Below are 31 T cell receptor beta chains sequenced from a single sample in a study of T cell repertoires in cytomegalovirus infection (dated by TCRdb to about 2019). The instrument was an Illumina HiSeq 1500. TCRdb's own reprocessing of the public reads used fastp at Q25 and MiXCR and kept productive beta chains. Each entry merges the rows of one CDR3 protein and shows their most common DNA and genes. This sample gives under 200,000 distinct CDR3 sequences in total; roughly 9.8% of them show up just once. Clones ranked in the top ten supply about 4.6% of the sample. The sample was PBMCs. These receptors came from a human donor in good health (CMV status not recorded). Some clones in this sample may be carry-over from other donors' samples.

This clonotype occurred many times. The rearrangement uses TRBV6-2 or TRBV6-3 and TRBJ2-1; either TRBD1 or TRBD2 may supply D (5 bases each). The CDR3 is made up of 15 amino acids. Germline assignment: CDR1 MNHEY and CDR2 SVGEGT. V gave up 11 bases and J gave up 7 bases, with 24 bases separating them. DNA for the CDR3: TGTGCCGGGGGTGCTGTGGCAGGAGGATCGAATGAGCAGTTCTTC. It is translated as CAGGAVAGGSNEQFF.

V usage is TRBV29-1 and J usage is TRBJ2-5; 11 bases agree with TRBD2. Per germline, CDR1 SQVTM and CDR2 ANQGSEA. The CDR3 has 14 residues. The J segment lost 7 bases and the V segment lost 2 bases, leaving 6 bases of the junction unmatched. This chain's CDR3 is CSVERTSGRGTQYF. As DNA, the CDR3 is TGCAGCGTTGAACGAACTAGCGGGAGAGGGACCCAGTACTTC.

Points on this clonotype: Just one base apart from a much larger clone, this may be a read error. The chain carries TRBV20-1 and TRBJ2-7, with 11 bases that match TRBD2. CDR1 is DFQATT and CDR2 is SNEGSKA in the germline V gene (reference sequence). This CDR3 has 14 residues. CDR3 residues: CSARPLAGGYEHYF. As DNA, the CDR3 is TGCAGTGCTAGACCGCTAGCGGGAGGATACGAGCACTACTTC.

This clonotype was counted ten times or more. The V call is TRBV28, the J call TRBJ1-2; no clear D gene. CDR3 length: 15 amino acids. V lost 2 bases, J lost 2 bases, and 12 bases lay in between. CDR1 is MDHEN, CDR2 SYDVKM, per germline. The CDR3 protein is CASSLARNINYGYTF. The CDR3 DNA sequence: TGTGCCAGCAGTTTAGCCAGGAATATCAACTATGGCTACACCTTC.

The genes are TRBV10-3 and TRBJ1-2; tentatively, D is TRBD1 (5 bases). V was pared by 5 bases and J by 8 bases, with 21 bases between. The CDR3 extends over 15 amino acids. Per germline, CDR1 ENHRY and CDR2 SYGVKD. The CDR3 DNA is TGTGCCATCAGTATATCATTTATGGGGCTGGAGGGCTACACCTTC. It specifies CAISISFMGLEGYTF.

In its sample, this clonotype was seen many times. The genes are TRBV20-1 and TRBJ2-1; 10 bases are a match to TRBD2. The germline gives CDR1 DFQATT, CDR2 SNEGSKA (reference sequence). CDR3 length equals 18 residues. Germline trimming cut 2 bases from V and 0 bases from J; bases unmatched to any gene: 10. The CDR3 nucleotides read TGCAGTGCTAGAACTGCTAGCGGGAGAGTTAGCTCCTACAATGAGCAGTTCTTC. Translating it yields CSARTASGRVSSYNEQFF.

Ten or more counts support this clonotype. This chain joins TRBV28 and TRBJ1-1; D unclear. The CDR3 runs to 14 residues. Looked up from germline, CDR1 is MDHEN and CDR2 is SYDVKM. V lost 5 bases, J lost 1 base, and 11 bases lay in between. Written as DNA, the CDR3 is TGTGCCAGCAGTCCTAGTTTGGGGAACACTGAAGCTTTCTTT. Its protein is CASSPSLGNTEAFF.

This clonotype was counted at least ten times. The gene calls are TRBV7-6 and TRBJ1-3; D call uncertain. The CDR3 loop spans 17 amino acids. Germline V lookup: CDR1 SGHVS, CDR2 FNYEAQ. Trimming left V 2 bases short and J 0 bases short, with 14 bases between. CDR3 protein: CASSLSGSTLSGNTIYF. As DNA, the CDR3 is TGTGCCAGCAGCTTATCTGGGTCTACACTCTCTGGAAACACCATATATTTT.

This clonotype was counted ten times or more. This chain joins TRBV19 and TRBJ2-1; either TRBD1 or TRBD2 may fit D (6 bases each). The CDR3 has 15 amino acids. Germline CDR1 reads LNHDA; CDR2 reads SQIVND (reference sequence). Trimming pared 7 bases from V and 3 bases from J, leaving 16 bases between. CDR3 nucleotide sequence: TGTGCCAGTATGCGGGACACCGAAATCTACAATGAGCAGTTCTTC. Protein: CASMRDTEIYNEQFF.

This clonotype has a count of ten or more. The J gene is TRBJ2-5, the V gene TRBV7-3, with D possibly matching TRBD2 (5 bases). CDR3 length: 15 amino acids. The V and J ends lost 6 bases and 1 base respectively, with 15 bases between them. Germline V CDR1 and CDR2: SGHTA, FQGTGA. CDR3 residues: CASSLGIGGQETQYF. The CDR3 bases are TGTGCCAGCAGTCTAGGGATAGGAGGCCAAGAGACCCAGTACTTC.

This clonotype has a count of ten or more. The chain recombines TRBV7-2 with TRBJ1-5, with D possibly being TRBD1 (5 bases). Germline CDR1 SGHTA, CDR2 FQGNSA. The CDR3 contains 14 residues. V lost 2 bases, J lost 7 bases, and 12 bases lay in between. The CDR3 sequence: CASSLNPGRQPQHF. For the CDR3, the DNA is TGTGCCAGCAGCTTAAACCCGGGACGGCAGCCCCAGCATTTT.

This clonotype was observed a few times. The chain employs TRBV12-3 or TRBV12-4 and TRBJ2-1; 7 nucleotides align to TRBD1. This CDR3 is 12 amino acids long. V trimming: 3 bases; J trimming: 16 bases; junction bases outside the gene matches: 9. CDR3 sequence: CASSFQQQGEFF. CDR3 DNA sequence: TGTGCCAGCAGTTTTCAGCAGCAGGGGGAATTCTTC.

In this sample, this clonotype turned up many times. The chain uses TRBV4-3 and TRBJ1-4, with no clear D. The germline V gene encodes CDR1 LGHNA and CDR2 YSLEER. V lost 0 bases and J lost 5, with 13 bases in between. The CDR3 runs to 16 residues. This CDR3 reads CASSQDGILENEKLFF. CDR3 bases: TGCGCCAGCAGCCAAGATGGCATACTTGAGAATGAAAAACTGTTTTTT.

This clonotype occurred many times. J is TRBJ2-1 and V is TRBV11-2, with 10 nucleotides matching TRBD2. The germline V gene encodes CDR1 SGHAT and CDR2 FQNNGV. The V and J ends lost 1 base and 6 bases, in that order; junction bases with no gene match: 9. This CDR3 has 17 amino acids. CDR3 in DNA: TGTGCCAGCAGCTTAGGATTAGGAGCGGGGGGGCTCAATGAGCAGTTCTTC. It is translated as CASSLGLGAGGLNEQFF.

At least ten counts were recorded for this clonotype. The chain carries TRBV25-1 and TRBJ1-5; no reliable D call. Germline V gene sequence: CDR1 MGHDK, CDR2 SYGVNS. The CDR3 totals 14 residues. Trimming took off 3 bases at V and 0 bases at J, with 6 bases between the two ends. The CDR3 loop is CASSDAYSNQPQHF. The CDR3, as DNA: TGTGCCAGCAGTGATGCTTATAGCAATCAGCCCCAGCATTTT.

The chain has TRBV30 and TRBJ2-2; TRBD1 agrees at 8 bases. CDR1 and CDR2 (germline): GTSNPN, SVGIG (reference sequence). This CDR3 is built from 15 residues. The J segment lost 0 bases and the V segment lost 2 bases, leaving 2 bases of the junction unmatched. The DNA of the CDR3 is TGTGCCTGGAGTTGGACAGGGACGAACACCGGGGAGCTGTTTTTT. Translating it yields CAWSWTGTNTGELFF.

This chain joins TRBV28 and TRBJ2-1; 10 nucleotides align to TRBD2. The CDR3 covers 15 residues. V was clipped by 2 bases and J by 8 bases; unmatched bases: 6. Germline CDR1 MDHEN, CDR2 SYDVKM. In nucleotides, the CDR3 is TGTGCCAGCAGTTTAGTAGCGGGGGGCCGGGATGAGCAGTTCTTC. Amino acids: CASSLVAGGRDEQFF.

This clonotype appeared a few times. The DNA of the CDR3 is TGTGCCAGTAGTATGGGCAGGGGAACCGGGGAGCTGTTTTTT. Its protein product is CASSMGRGTGELFF. The rearrangement joins TRBV19 to TRBJ2-2; D may be TRBD1 (6 bases). V was clipped by 3 bases and J by 5 bases, with 10 bases between them. The germline V gene encodes CDR1 LNHDA and CDR2 SQIVND (reference sequence). The CDR3 length is 14 residues.

Many counts were recorded for this clonotype. The chain recombines TRBV5-1 with TRBJ2-1; 11 bases are a match to TRBD2. V was clipped by 0 bases and J by 9 bases; unmatched bases: 2. The CDR3 runs 14 residues. The germline V gene has CDR1 SGHRS and CDR2 YFSETQ. CDR3 nucleotides: TGCGCCAGCAGCTTGGCTCTAGCGGGAGGTGAGCAGTTCTTC. Translation gives CASSLALAGGEQFF.

This clonotype showed up just a few times. The chain employs TRBV28 and TRBJ1-4; weak D call: TRBD1 (6 bases). Germline CDR1 and CDR2: MDHEN and SYDVKM. V was shortened by 4 bases and J by 7 bases, with 19 bases between the two germline ends. The CDR3 contains 16 residues. The CDR3 here is CASSSGAGGVGEKLFF. The DNA of the CDR3 is TGTGCCAGCAGTTCAGGGGCGGGGGGCGTCGGTGAAAAACTGTTTTTT.

There are a few counts of this clonotype. The chain recombines TRBV7-2 with TRBJ1-2, with 10 bases matching TRBD1. This CDR3 has 15 residues. Germline-derived CDR1 and CDR2 are SGHTA and FQGNSA. V lost 1 base to trimming and J lost 6 bases; unmatched junction nucleotides: 5. The CDR3 loop reads CASSLGGQGHNGYTF. CDR3 sequence (DNA): TGTGCCAGCAGCTTAGGGGGACAGGGGCATAATGGCTACACCTTC.

The chain uses TRBV2 and TRBJ2-3; no clear D gene. Trimming took off 7 bases at V and 0 bases at J, with 8 bases between the two ends. The CDR3 has 13 residues. The V gene's germline CDR1 is SNHLY and CDR2 FYNNEI. The CDR3 DNA reads as TGTGCCAGCATCCGGGCGAGCACAGATACGCAGTATTTT. Its translation: CASIRASTDTQYF.

The chain uses TRBV2 and TRBJ2-1, with 9 bases aligning to TRBD1. Losses at the gene ends were 1 base for V and 7 bases for J; bases not matched to a gene: 5. The CDR3 sequence is 15 residues long. The germline V gene has CDR1 SNHLY and CDR2 FYNNEI. For the CDR3, the DNA is TGTGCCAGCAGTGAAGGACAGGGGGTGGGTAATGAGCAGTTCTTC. This translates into CASSEGQGVGNEQFF.

This rearrangement joins TRBV2 to TRBJ1-2, with D possibly TRBD1 on 5 matching bases. The length of the CDR3 is 16 residues. From germline, CDR1 is SNHLY and CDR2 FYNNEI. V dropped 3 bases and J dropped 5 bases, with 19 bases sitting between them. DNA of the CDR3: TGTGCCAGCAGTGAGCGGGACCAAACACCGGGATATGGCTACACCTTC. The encoded protein is CASSERDQTPGYGYTF.

Many counts were recorded for this clonotype. The chain uses TRBV7-2 and TRBJ2-3; D is perhaps TRBD2 (6 bases). The CDR3 is made up of 15 amino acids. V lost 1 base and J 4 bases, leaving 12 bases between the germline ends. Germline V CDR1 and CDR2: SGHTA, FQGNSA. The CDR3 reads CASSLVREWADTQYF. The CDR3 nucleotides read TGTGCCAGCAGCTTAGTCCGGGAGTGGGCAGATACGCAGTATTTT.

This chain uses TRBV12-3 or TRBV12-4 with TRBJ2-6; the D is unclear. The CDR3 totals 14 residues. V was clipped by 8 bases and J by 0 bases, with 8 bases between them. Here the CDR3 DNA reads TGTGCCAGCGGAGTTAGCTCTGGGGCCAACGTCCTGACTTTC. It yields the protein CASGVSSGANVLTF.

This clonotype has more than one count but fewer than ten. J is TRBJ2-1 and V is TRBV15, with a possible D match to TRBD2 (6 bases). Germline CDR1 is LNHNV and CDR2 is YYDKDF (reference sequence). V was cut by 0 bases and J by 4 bases, with 16 bases left in between. This CDR3 spans 17 amino acids. CDR3 nucleotides: TGTGCCACCAGCAGAGATCCCGGCGGGGTTCGATACAATGAGCAGTTCTTC. Encoded protein: CATSRDPGGVRYNEQFF.

This clonotype was seen at least ten times. The genes are TRBV6-1 and TRBJ1-4; no firm D call. CDR1 and CDR2 (germline): MNHNS, SASEGT. Between the trimmed V and J ends, which lost 3 bases and 8 bases, there was a span of 10 bases. The CDR3 totals 13 residues. For the CDR3, the DNA is TGTGCCAGCAGTGAGAGGGCTCGGGAAAAACTGTTTTTT. Translation: CASSERAREKLFF.

V is TRBV20-1 and J is TRBJ1-2, with D maybe TRBD1 (5 bases). Trimming stripped 5 bases from V and 4 bases from J, with 17 bases between. This CDR3 is 14 amino acids long. From germline, CDR1 is DFQATT and CDR2 SNEGSKA (reference sequence). The CDR3 is CSALKPGKGYGYTF. The CDR3 nucleotides are TGCAGTGCTCTTAAACCAGGGAAGGGCTATGGCTACACCTTC.

Remarks on this clonotype: One end of the junction is discordant with germline, which a read error may explain. The chain has TRBV10-3 and TRBJ2-6; possibly TRBD1 for D (5 bases). The germline CDR1 and CDR2 sequences are ENHRY and SYGVKD. The CDR3 is made up of 13 amino acids. CDR3 protein: CAISDEGVNVLTF. The CDR3 DNA reads TGTGCCATCAGTGATGAAGGGGTCAACGTCCTGACTTTC.

This clonotype was seen many times. A junction boundary mismatches the germline segment, possibly from a read error. The chain is built from TRBV7-7 and TRBJ2-7, with no clear D. Germline loops: CDR1 SSHAT, CDR2 FNYEAQ (reference sequence). The CDR3 sequence is 13 residues long. CDR3 DNA: TGTGCTAGCAGCCCGGACGTCGGTCGCGAGCAGTACTTC. Translation gives CASSPDVGREQYF.